These T cell receptor beta chains were read from a single sample in a study of PD-1 blockade in classical Hodgkin lymphoma. Using immunoSEQ multiplex PCR, the repertoire was profiled, and TCRdb retains in-frame clones only, with some absent. The sample has tens of thousands of clones, about 87% seen once; the top ten hold roughly 9%. The specimen comprised peripheral blood mononuclear cells (PBMCs), sampled at baseline. The source of these receptors is a human donor with classical Hodgkin lymphoma. The CDR3 runs from the conserved cysteine through the conserved F or W. Each record gives: V gene, J gene, D gene, clone size, CDR3 DNA, CDR3 protein. The D gene is left open where the match is weak. Some rows have no size entry. The others give once, few or many, or a class for an expanded clone.

TRBV13	TRBJ1-5	.	.	TGTGCCAGCAGCTTAGGCAGGGGAAGCAATCAGCCCCAGCATTTT	CASSLGRGSNQPQHF
TRBV7-9	TRBJ2-3	TRBD1	.	TGTGCCAGCAGCAGGCTGACAGGGTTTACGCAGTATTTT	CASSRLTGFTQYF
TRBV5-6	TRBJ2-1	.	.	TGTGCCAGCAGCTTCGGTGGGGGGGCACTGAATGAGCAGTTCTTC	CASSFGGGALNEQFF
TRBV10-3	TRBJ1-5	.	.	TGTGCCATCAGTGAGCATAAGGGCCTCGAGCAGCCCCAGCATTTT	CAISEHKGLEQPQHF
TRBV2	TRBJ2-4	.	.	TGTGCCAGCAGTGAAATAGGGGCCATTGGCAAAAACATTCAGTACTTC	CASSEIGAIGKNIQYF
TRBV4-3	TRBJ2-2	TRBD1	.	TGCGCCAGCAGCCATCATCCGGGACAGGGGGCGGTCGGGGAGCTGTTTTTT	CASSHHPGQGAVGELFF
TRBV27	TRBJ1-2	TRBD1	.	TGTGCCAGCAGTTCAACCGGGACAGGGATAGTATATGGCTACACCTTC	CASSSTGTGIVYGYTF
TRBV19	TRBJ2-7	TRBD2	.	TGTGCCAGTAGGACCGAGCGGGGGGGCCGGTACGAGCAGTACTTC	CASRTERGGRYEQYF
TRBV4-1	TRBJ2-7	TRBD2	.	TGCGCCAGCAGCGTGGGAGCGGGAGGCAGCTCCTACGAGCAGTACTTC	CASSVGAGGSSYEQYF
TRBV10-3	TRBJ1-5	.	.	TGTGCCATCAGTGCGACCCCCGATCAGCCCCAGCATTTT	CAISATPDQPQHF
TRBV29-1	TRBJ2-5	.	.	TGCAGCGTTGAAGGGTCGTCGGAGACCCAGTACTTC	CSVEGSSETQYF
TRBV13	TRBJ2-6	.	.	TGTGCCAGCAGCAACAGGGCCGCTGGGGCCAACGTCCTGACTTTC	CASSNRAAGANVLTF
TRBV29-1	TRBJ2-1	.	.	TGCAGCACCGAGGGCCCCTACAATGAGCAGTTCTTC	CSTEGPYNEQFF
TRBV5-1	TRBJ2-2	.	.	TGCGCCTCGGCGGATACAGGATCGTGGACCGGGGAGCTGTTTTTT	CASADTGSWTGELFF
TRBV7-2	TRBJ1-3	.	.	TGTGCCAGCAGCATAAGCCAACACTCTGGAAACACCATATATTTT	CASSISQHSGNTIYF
TRBV7-8	TRBJ1-1	.	.	TGTGCCAGCAGAGACCGCAGTATGAACACTGAAGCTTTCTTT	CASRDRSMNTEAFF
TRBV6-5	TRBJ1-6	TRBD1	.	TGTGCCAGCAGACGGGACAGGGGGCTTGATTCACCCCTCCACTTT	CASRRDRGLDSPLHF
TRBV6-6	TRBJ2-7	TRBD1	.	TGTGCCAGCAGTTTTGTGGGACAGGGGGGTTACGAGCAGTACTTC	CASSFVGQGGYEQYF
TRBV5-6	TRBJ1-3	.	.	TGTGCCAGCAGCGTCGACCCTGGCTCTGGAAACACCATATATTTT	CASSVDPGSGNTIYF
TRBV28	TRBJ2-7	.	.	TGTGCCAGCAGTCTCCCACCCGGTCTGGAGCAGTACTTC	CASSLPPGLEQYF
TRBV27	TRBJ1-1	.	.	TGTGCCAGCAGTTTATCGAACCGGGTTTACACTGAAGCTTTCTTT	CASSLSNRVYTEAFF
TRBV6-5	TRBJ1-5	.	.	TGTGCCAGCAGTGAAAGGAGGGGGCAGCCCCAGCATTTT	CASSERRGQPQHF
TRBV4-1	TRBJ2-2	.	.	TGCGCCAGCAGCCCAGAGCCCTCTTTCCGCGGGGAGCTGTTTTTT	CASSPEPSFRGELFF
TRBV19	TRBJ2-3	.	.	TGTGCCAGTAGCCTCTACAGGGCAGATACGCAGTATTTT	CASSLYRADTQYF
TRBV5-4	TRBJ2-3	TRBD2	.	TGTGCCAGCAGCTTAGTACTAGCGGGGGGCGGCACAGATACGCAGTATTTT	CASSLVLAGGGTDTQYF
TRBV7-2	TRBJ1-5	.	.	TGTGCCAGCAGCCCACGCACAGGCACGCAGCCCCAGCATTTT	CASSPRTGTQPQHF
TRBV7-3	TRBJ1-1	.	.	TGTGCCAGCAGCACAGGGACGAACACTGAAGCTTTCTTT	CASSTGTNTEAFF
TRBV28	TRBJ1-5	.	.	TGTGCCAGCAGTTTCCCCTCCGACAGAGCTTATAGCAATCAGCCCCAGCATTTT	CASSFPSDRAYSNQPQHF
TRBV21-1	TRBJ2-2	.	.	TGTGCCAGCAGCTCCGACACTAGAACCGGGACAATTAACACCGGGGAGCTGTTTTTT	CASSSDTRTGTINTGELFF
TRBV29-1	TRBJ2-7	.	.	TGCAGCGTTCTACTAGGACAGCAGTACTTC	CSVLLGQQYF
TRBV9	TRBJ2-7	.	.	TGTGCCAGCAGCGTAGCTGAGGACCACAGCTCCTACGAGCAGTACTTC	CASSVAEDHSSYEQYF
TRBV27	TRBJ2-3	.	.	TGTGCCAGCAGTTTACCGGGGCTCGGGACAGATACGCAGTATTTT	CASSLPGLGTDTQYF
TRBV7-6	TRBJ2-2	TRBD2	.	TGTGCCAGCAGCTTCCAGGGAGGGACTCCCAACACCGGGGAGCTGTTTTTT	CASSFQGGTPNTGELFF
TRBV7-3	TRBJ2-6	.	few	TGTGCCAGCAGCTTAGGGAATAGGGCTGGGGCCAACGTCCTGACTTTC	CASSLGNRAGANVLTF
TRBV19	TRBJ2-3	.	once	TGTGCCAGTAGTATAGTTCCTAGCGCTAACACAGATACGCAGTATTTT	CASSIVPSANTDTQYF
TRBV5-1	TRBJ2-2	.	.	TGCGCCAGCAGCTTGGTTGCGGCAGGGGAGCTGTTTTTT	CASSLVAAGELFF
TRBV2	TRBJ1-2	.	.	TGTGCCAGCAGTGAAGCGGACGGACCCCCTAACTATGGCTACACCTTC	CASSEADGPPNYGYTF
TRBV15	TRBJ1-1	.	.	TGTGCCACCAGCCGGACAACCCCTGCTGGGAACACTGAAGCTTTCTTT	CATSRTTPAGNTEAFF
TRBV7-8	TRBJ1-5	.	.	TGTGCCAGCAGCCGTCTTCAAGAGATCAGTAATCAGCCCCAGCATTTT	CASSRLQEISNQPQHF
TRBV5-1	TRBJ2-5	.	.	TGCGCCAGCAGCTTGGGGCGTAAGACCCAGTACTTC	CASSLGRKTQYF
TRBV11-2	TRBJ2-2	TRBD1	.	TGTGCCAGCACAGGGGGAGTGAACACCGGGGAGCTGTTTTTT	CASTGGVNTGELFF
TRBV25-1	TRBJ1-5	TRBD1	.	TGTGCCACGCCGGCCGGAGGGGGCAATAGCAATCAGCCCCAGCATTTT	CATPAGGGNSNQPQHF
TRBV4-1	TRBJ2-5	TRBD1	.	TGCGCCAGCAGCCAAGTCAGGGGGCACGAGACCCAGTACTTC	CASSQVRGHETQYF
TRBV5-1	TRBJ1-1	.	.	TGCGCCAGCAGCTCTCGGGGAGGGAACACTGAAGCTTTCTTT	CASSSRGGNTEAFF
TRBV6-1	TRBJ1-5	TRBD1	few	TGTGCCAGCAGAGTCAGGACAGGGCATCAGCCCCAGCATTTT	CASRVRTGHQPQHF